This T cell receptor beta chain appears in the sequencing data of a study of blood T cell repertoires in COVID-19. Overall study: Both acute and convalescent COVID-19 samples were obtained from the United States, Italy and Spain. T cells, B-cell-depleted T cells, or PBMCs provided the cDNA or gDNA that served as material.

Authors' methods: Reference gene primer amplification gave nucleated cell count estimates. Profiled with immunoSEQ multiplex PCR; TCRdb holds only in-frame clones, not every one. D and trimming were read from the DNA, whereas the V and J calls and clone size are those reported in that table. The sample shows about 110,000 clones, just over 85% of them seen only once. CDR1 is SGHTA and CDR2 is FQGTGA in the germline V gene. The CDR3 has 13 amino acids. V lost 2 bases, J lost 8 bases, and 12 bases lay in between. The clonotype was recovered from a human donor in a cohort sampled during active COVID-19. The chain uses TRBV7-3 and TRBJ1-1, with D unresolved. The source material was peripheral blood. In DNA form, the CDR3 reads TGTGCCAGCAGCTTAGAGGTAGCAAGGGAAGCTTTCTTT. Its translation: CASSLEVAREAFF.